The rows below give T cell receptor beta chains drawn from one sample of a study of early T cells in non-severe SARS-CoV-2 infection. TCRdb ran MiXCR on the 5' RACE reads and lists one entry per CDR3 protein. Here the sample spans some 60,000 distinct CDR3 sequences, around 12% being singletons. Sequenced: whole blood. The source of these receptors is an adult who was a healthcare worker with PCR-confirmed SARS-CoV-2 infection or an uninfected control (not recorded which). Both conserved end residues are part of each CDR3. A D gene is named only where the DNA matches it firmly. Expanded clones are given a class, and other clones once, few, many or no size at all.

d_call: TRBD2
clone_size: many
v_call: TRBV3-1
j_call: TRBJ2-7
cdr3_aa: CASTGGASGPYEQYF
cdr3_nt: TGTGCCAGCACGGGCGGGGCTAGCGGGCCCTACGAGCAGTACTTC

d_call: NA
clone_size: NA
v_call: TRBV14
j_call: TRBJ2-1
cdr3_aa: CASSQDRGSEQFF
cdr3_nt: TGTGCCAGCAGCCAAGACAGGGGAAGTGAGCAGTTCTTC

d_call: NA
clone_size: NA
v_call: TRBV29-1
j_call: TRBJ2-1
cdr3_aa: CSVRDGDSEQFF
cdr3_nt: TGCAGCGTCCGGGACGGCGACAGTGAGCAGTTCTTC

d_call: NA
clone_size: many
v_call: TRBV30
j_call: TRBJ1-2
cdr3_aa: CAWSVDSNYGYTF
cdr3_nt: TGTGCCTGGAGCGTGGACAGCAACTATGGCTACACCTTC

d_call: NA
clone_size: few
v_call: TRBV5-1
j_call: TRBJ2-7
cdr3_aa: CASSQDRPPYEQYF
cdr3_nt: TGCGCCAGCAGTCAAGACAGGCCTCCCTACGAGCAGTACTTC

d_call: NA
clone_size: few
v_call: TRBV3-1
j_call: TRBJ2-1
cdr3_aa: CASSQVQGYNEQFF
cdr3_nt: TGTGCCAGCAGCCAAGTTCAGGGGTACAATGAGCAGTTCTTC

d_call: NA
clone_size: NA
v_call: TRBV19
j_call: TRBJ2-2
cdr3_aa: CASILQTNTGELFF
cdr3_nt: TGTGCCAGTATATTGCAGACGAACACCGGGGAGCTGTTTTTT

d_call: NA
clone_size: NA
v_call: TRBV5-1
j_call: TRBJ2-3
cdr3_aa: CASSFPFPGSLRGADTQYF
cdr3_nt: TGCGCCAGCAGCTTCCCCTTTCCCGGGAGCCTAAGGGGGGCAGATACGCAGTATTTT

d_call: NA
clone_size: few
v_call: TRBV14
j_call: TRBJ2-6
cdr3_aa: CASSQQTGSGANVLTF
cdr3_nt: TGTGCCAGCAGCCAGCAGACCGGCTCTGGGGCCAACGTCCTGACTTTC

d_call: NA
clone_size: many
v_call: TRBV28
j_call: TRBJ2-7
cdr3_aa: CASSPYMGEQYF
cdr3_nt: TGTGCCAGCAGTCCTTACATGGGGGAGCAGTACTTC

d_call: NA
clone_size: NA
v_call: TRBV7-9
j_call: TRBJ2-5
cdr3_aa: CVSPGTQYF
cdr3_nt: TGTGTCAGCCCAGGGACCCAGTACTTC

d_call: NA
clone_size: many
v_call: TRBV10-3
j_call: TRBJ2-7
cdr3_aa: CAISLTGYEQYF
cdr3_nt: TGTGCCATCAGCTTGACAGGCTACGAGCAGTACTTC

d_call: NA
clone_size: NA
v_call: TRBV7-3
j_call: TRBJ2-2
cdr3_aa: CASSSLSGTGDTGELFF
cdr3_nt: TGTGCCAGCAGCTCCCTTTCCGGGACTGGGGACACCGGGGAGCTGTTTTTT

d_call: TRBD2
clone_size: NA
v_call: TRBV6-5
j_call: TRBJ2-3
cdr3_aa: CASSTGLAGRMQYF
cdr3_nt: TGTGCCAGCAGTACAGGACTAGCGGGACGCATGCAGTATTTT

d_call: TRBD2
clone_size: NA
v_call: TRBV6-6
j_call: TRBJ2-2
cdr3_aa: CASIPGGPVTGELFF
cdr3_nt: TGTGCCAGCATCCCGGGAGGGCCAGTAACCGGGGAGCTGTTTTTT

d_call: NA
clone_size: NA
v_call: TRBV6-1
j_call: TRBJ1-5
cdr3_aa: CASSEALLGSNQPQHF
cdr3_nt: TGTGCCAGCAGTGAAGCCCTCTTGGGTTCCAATCAGCCCCAGCATTTT

d_call: NA
clone_size: many
v_call: TRBV24-1
j_call: TRBJ2-1
cdr3_aa: CATSDLQPGVSNEQFF
cdr3_nt: TGTGCCACCAGTGATTTGCAACCCGGAGTTTCGAATGAGCAGTTCTTC

d_call: NA
clone_size: many
v_call: TRBV11-2
j_call: TRBJ2-5
cdr3_aa: CASSSGTETQYF
cdr3_nt: TGTGCCAGCAGCAGCGGCACGGAGACCCAGTACTTC

d_call: NA
clone_size: many
v_call: TRBV24-1
j_call: TRBJ2-1
cdr3_aa: CATSDLLLGNEQFF
cdr3_nt: TGTGCCACCAGTGATTTGCTGCTTGGGAATGAGCAGTTCTTC

d_call: TRBD1
clone_size: NA
v_call: TRBV11-2
j_call: TRBJ1-2
cdr3_aa: CASSLGTGRGYTF
cdr3_nt: TGTGCCAGCAGCTTAGGGACAGGGCGTGGCTACACCTTC

d_call: TRBD1
clone_size: many
v_call: TRBV18
j_call: TRBJ1-1
cdr3_aa: CASSASGGGTEAFF
cdr3_nt: TGTGCCAGCTCAGCTTCAGGGGGTGGCACTGAAGCTTTCTTT

d_call: TRBD2
clone_size: many
v_call: TRBV2
j_call: TRBJ2-1
cdr3_aa: CASWEGYNEQFF
cdr3_nt: TGTGCCAGCTGGGAGGGTTACAATGAGCAGTTCTTC

d_call: NA
clone_size: NA
v_call: TRBV5-1
j_call: TRBJ2-7
cdr3_aa: CASSSTGGTISYEQYF
cdr3_nt: TGCGCCAGCAGTTCCACCGGGGGAACGATCTCCTACGAGCAGTACTTC

d_call: TRBD2
clone_size: many
v_call: TRBV6-1
j_call: TRBJ2-4
cdr3_aa: CASSEAGGDGSKNIQYF
cdr3_nt: TGTGCCAGCAGTGAAGCGGGAGGGGACGGCTCCAAAAACATTCAGTACTTC

d_call: NA
clone_size: many
v_call: TRBV27
j_call: TRBJ2-7
cdr3_aa: CASSSGGLEQYF
cdr3_nt: TGTGCCAGCAGCTCTGGGGGGCTCGAGCAGTACTTC

d_call: NA
clone_size: NA
v_call: TRBV29-1
j_call: TRBJ1-6
cdr3_aa: CSVARGADSPLHF
cdr3_nt: TGCAGCGTTGCCCGGGGGGCTGATTCACCCCTCCACTTT

d_call: TRBD1
clone_size: few
v_call: TRBV6-6
j_call: TRBJ1-2
cdr3_aa: CASSIDRGALWDYGYTF
cdr3_nt: TGTGCCAGCAGTATTGACAGGGGGGCCTTATGGGACTATGGCTACACCTTC

d_call: NA
clone_size: NA
v_call: TRBV12-3/TRBV12-4
j_call: TRBJ2-7
cdr3_aa: CASSLSPSFMSSYEQYF
cdr3_nt: TGTGCCAGCAGTTTGTCCCCCAGCTTTATGAGCTCCTACGAGCAGTACTTC

d_call: NA
clone_size: many
v_call: TRBV7-9
j_call: TRBJ2-2
cdr3_aa: CASSPTLTRRVGELFF
cdr3_nt: TGTGCCAGCAGCCCGACCCTAACTAGGAGAGTCGGGGAGCTGTTTTTT

d_call: NA
clone_size: few
v_call: TRBV29-1
j_call: TRBJ2-7
cdr3_aa: CSVAVSYEQYF
cdr3_nt: TGCAGCGTCGCAGTCTCCTACGAGCAGTACTTC

d_call: NA
clone_size: many
v_call: TRBV6-6
j_call: TRBJ1-2
cdr3_aa: CASSPWEGGYGYTF
cdr3_nt: TGTGCCAGCAGTCCCTGGGAGGGGGGCTATGGCTACACCTTC

d_call: TRBD1
clone_size: many
v_call: TRBV12-3/TRBV12-4
j_call: TRBJ2-5
cdr3_aa: CASRPGQLLQETQYF
cdr3_nt: TGTGCCAGCAGACCGGGACAGCTACTCCAAGAGACCCAGTACTTC

d_call: NA
clone_size: NA
v_call: TRBV28
j_call: TRBJ2-5
cdr3_aa: CASSSRGQETQYF
cdr3_nt: TGTGCCAGCAGTTCCAGGGGCCAAGAGACCCAGTACTTC

d_call: TRBD1
clone_size: many
v_call: TRBV7-3
j_call: TRBJ1-2
cdr3_aa: CASSLGTGYGYTF
cdr3_nt: TGTGCCAGCAGCTTAGGGACAGGGTATGGCTACACCTTC

d_call: NA
clone_size: many
v_call: TRBV6-1
j_call: TRBJ2-2
cdr3_aa: CASSEARSGELFF
cdr3_nt: TGTGCCAGCAGTGAAGCTCGGTCCGGGGAGCTGTTTTTT

d_call: NA
clone_size: few
v_call: TRBV3-1
j_call: TRBJ2-3
cdr3_aa: CASSQSVNTQYF
cdr3_nt: TGTGCCAGCAGCCAGTCCGTGAATACGCAGTATTTT

d_call: NA
clone_size: NA
v_call: TRBV11-2
j_call: TRBJ2-7
cdr3_aa: CASSLVDGFYEQYF
cdr3_nt: TGTGCCAGCAGCTTAGTTGACGGATTCTACGAGCAGTACTTC

d_call: NA
clone_size: many
v_call: TRBV4-1
j_call: TRBJ2-7
cdr3_aa: CASSQVASYEQYF
cdr3_nt: TGCGCCAGCAGCCAAGTAGCCTCCTACGAGCAGTACTTC

d_call: TRBD2
clone_size: NA
v_call: TRBV5-4
j_call: TRBJ2-1
cdr3_aa: CASSLDLAGSYNEQFF
cdr3_nt: TGTGCCAGCAGCTTGGATCTAGCGGGCTCCTACAATGAGCAGTTCTTC

d_call: TRBD1
clone_size: few
v_call: TRBV18
j_call: TRBJ1-4
cdr3_aa: CASSPPQGDGGEKLFF
cdr3_nt: TGTGCCAGCTCACCACCGCAGGGGGACGGCGGAGAAAAACTGTTTTTT

d_call: NA
clone_size: many
v_call: TRBV19
j_call: TRBJ2-1
cdr3_aa: CASSIDFGDEQFF
cdr3_nt: TGTGCCAGTAGTATAGATTTTGGGGATGAGCAGTTCTTC

d_call: TRBD1
clone_size: many
v_call: TRBV7-8
j_call: TRBJ2-2
cdr3_aa: CASRSTGGGTGELFF
cdr3_nt: TGTGCCAGCAGGAGCACAGGGGGTGGGACCGGGGAGCTGTTTTTT

d_call: TRBD2
clone_size: many
v_call: TRBV20-1
j_call: TRBJ2-3
cdr3_aa: CSAYSAGFTDTQYF
cdr3_nt: TGCAGTGCTTATTCAGCGGGATTCACAGATACGCAGTATTTT

d_call: TRBD2
clone_size: NA
v_call: TRBV4-1
j_call: TRBJ2-1
cdr3_aa: CASSQDQRAGPGNEQFF
cdr3_nt: TGCGCCAGCAGCCAAGATCAACGAGCGGGGCCGGGGAATGAGCAGTTCTTC

d_call: NA
clone_size: many
v_call: TRBV6-5
j_call: TRBJ1-6
cdr3_aa: CASRAKAGRSSYNSPLHF
cdr3_nt: TGTGCCAGCAGGGCCAAGGCAGGGCGGTCTTCCTATAATTCACCCCTCCACTTT

d_call: NA
clone_size: many
v_call: TRBV5-1
j_call: TRBJ2-3
cdr3_aa: CASSLNPDTQYF
cdr3_nt: TGCGCCAGCAGCTTGAACCCAGATACGCAGTATTTT

d_call: TRBD1
clone_size: many
v_call: TRBV20-1
j_call: TRBJ2-2
cdr3_aa: CSARRTGEGTGELFF
cdr3_nt: TGCAGTGCTCGACGGACAGGGGAAGGGACCGGGGAGCTGTTTTTT

d_call: NA
clone_size: NA
v_call: TRBV5-1
j_call: TRBJ2-1
cdr3_aa: CASSEGTSSYNEQFF
cdr3_nt: TGCGCCAGCAGCGAGGGGACATCATCCTACAATGAGCAGTTCTTC

d_call: NA
clone_size: NA
v_call: TRBV21-1
j_call: TRBJ1-2
cdr3_aa: CASSPTANYGYTF
cdr3_nt: TGTGCCAGCAGCCCGACAGCGAACTATGGCTACACCTTC

d_call: NA
clone_size: many
v_call: TRBV11-2
j_call: TRBJ1-6
cdr3_aa: CASSPGQPSSPLHF
cdr3_nt: TGTGCCAGCAGCCCGGGGCAGCCGTCATCACCCCTCCATTTT

d_call: NA
clone_size: many
v_call: TRBV28
j_call: TRBJ1-1
cdr3_aa: CASSWTQGLLARAEAFF
cdr3_nt: TGTGCCAGCAGTTGGACCCAGGGGCTCCTTGCACGGGCTGAAGCTTTCTTT

d_call: TRBD2
clone_size: many
v_call: TRBV20-1
j_call: TRBJ2-3
cdr3_aa: CSARGSGGATPDTQYF
cdr3_nt: TGCAGTGCTAGGGGAAGCGGGGGGGCCACCCCAGATACGCAGTATTTT

d_call: NA
clone_size: many
v_call: TRBV7-9
j_call: TRBJ2-5
cdr3_aa: CASSSWPRETQYF
cdr3_nt: TGTGCCAGCAGCTCATGGCCGAGGGAGACCCAGTACTTC

d_call: NA
clone_size: NA
v_call: TRBV6-1
j_call: TRBJ2-1
cdr3_aa: CASSGVSLRNEQFF
cdr3_nt: TGTGCCAGCAGTGGAGTATCTCTGCGGAATGAGCAGTTCTTC

d_call: NA
clone_size: NA
v_call: TRBV18
j_call: TRBJ1-1
cdr3_aa: CASAGIRDTEAFF
cdr3_nt: TGTGCCAGCGCCGGGATCCGTGACACTGAAGCTTTCTTT